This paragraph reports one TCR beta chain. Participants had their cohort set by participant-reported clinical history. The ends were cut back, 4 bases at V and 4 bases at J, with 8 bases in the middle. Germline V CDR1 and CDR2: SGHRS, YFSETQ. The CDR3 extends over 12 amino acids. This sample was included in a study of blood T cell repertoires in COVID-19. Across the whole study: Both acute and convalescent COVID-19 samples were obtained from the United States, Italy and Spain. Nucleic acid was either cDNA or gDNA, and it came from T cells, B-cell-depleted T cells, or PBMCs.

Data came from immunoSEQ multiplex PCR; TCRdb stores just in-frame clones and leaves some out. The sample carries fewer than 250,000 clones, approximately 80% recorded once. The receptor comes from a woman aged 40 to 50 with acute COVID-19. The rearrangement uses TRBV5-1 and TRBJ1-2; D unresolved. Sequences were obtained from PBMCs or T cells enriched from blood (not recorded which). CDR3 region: CASSLDPYGYTF. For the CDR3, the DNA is TGCGCCAGCAGCCTAGATCCCTATGGCTACACCTTC.